This passage covers 25 T cell receptor beta chains from one sample sequenced in a study of response to subunit inactivated influenza vaccine. TCRdb used MiXCR to reprocess the RT-PCR reads, holding one entry per CDR3 protein. The table includes about 500,000 distinct CDR3 sequences, 10% to 15% detected once. The input for sequencing was PBMCs from blood, taken roughly 47 days after vaccination. Source of these receptors: a man between 50 and 59 years old who received an inactivated influenza vaccine.

In DNA form, the CDR3 reads TGTGCCAGCAGTGACCCAAGAATCGGGAGCTCCTACAATGAGCAGTTCTTC. This translates into CASSDPRIGSSYNEQFF. This chain joins TRBV6-1 and TRBJ2-1, with D possibly being TRBD2 (6 bases). CDR1 is MNHNS and CDR2 is SASEGT in the germline V gene. The CDR3 contains 17 residues. V was pared by 3 bases and J by 0 bases, with 15 bases between.

The sample holds a few counts of this clonotype. This chain links TRBV12-3 or TRBV12-4 with TRBJ2-5; 10 bases agree with TRBD2. J was trimmed by 4 bases and V by 0 bases; bases with no gene match: 5. The CDR3 covers 16 residues. For the CDR3, the DNA is TGTGCCAGCAGTTTAGCGCTAATAGCGGGGGGAGAGACCCAGTACTTC. Protein: CASSLALIAGGETQYF.

A few counts support this clonotype. J is TRBJ2-1 and V is TRBV12-3 or TRBV12-4; D perhaps matches TRBD2 (6 bases). This CDR3 comprises 11 residues. The V and J ends lost 3 bases and 12 bases respectively, with 9 bases between them. The CDR3 sequence is CASSLVGGQFF. CDR3 bases: TGTGCCAGCAGTTTGGTGGGGGGGCAGTTCTTC.

This clonotype was found a few times. The rearrangement uses TRBV9 and TRBJ2-1; the D gene is possibly TRBD2 (6 bases). With 4 bases removed from V and 1 base from J, the gap between germline ends came to 24 bases. The length of the CDR3 is 19 residues. Germline V gene sequence: CDR1 SGDLS, CDR2 YYNGEE. CDR3 bases: TGTGCCAGCAGCTTCCTTCAAGAGCCTTGGGCGGGGTCCTACAATGAGCAGTTCTTC. Its protein is CASSFLQEPWAGSYNEQFF.

This clonotype occurred many times. The rearrangement links TRBV12-3 or TRBV12-4 to TRBJ2-2; TRBD2 agrees at 13 bases. V shed 6 bases, J shed 6 bases, and the junction held 4 bases outside the gene matches. This CDR3 is built from 15 residues. The CDR3 region has the DNA TGTGCCAGCAGACTCGGACTAGCGGGAGCCGGGGAGCTGTTTTTT. This gives the protein CASRLGLAGAGELFF.

The rearrangement joins TRBV11-2 to TRBJ2-5; the match to TRBD1 covers 7 bases. In germline, CDR1 is SGHAT, CDR2 FQNNGV. Losses at the gene ends were 5 bases for V and 2 bases for J; bases not matched to a gene: 11. The CDR3 totals 16 residues. Here the CDR3 reads CASSRNVGTDQETQYF. The CDR3 region has the DNA TGTGCCAGCAGCCGAAATGTCGGGACAGATCAAGAGACCCAGTACTTC.

At least ten counts were recorded for this clonotype. CDR3 sequence reads: CATSDSGRTRSYNEQFF. DNA of the CDR3: TGTGCCACCAGTGATAGCGGGAGGACCCGCTCCTACAATGAGCAGTTCTTC. This sequence joins TRBV24-1 and TRBJ2-1, with 9 bases aligning to TRBD2. Germline CDR1 reads KGHDR; CDR2 reads SFDVKD. The junction had 5 bases not matched to a gene; V was cut back by 3 bases and J by 0 bases. This CDR3 has 17 amino acids.

The rearrangement uses TRBV10-2 and TRBJ2-3; TRBD1 aligns across 7 bases. The germline V gene has CDR1 WSHSY and CDR2 SAAADI. The junction had 5 bases not matched to a gene; V was cut back by 8 bases and J by 0 bases. CDR3 length: 14 amino acids. The CDR3 DNA sequence: TGCGCCAGCGCCGGGGACAGAAGCACAGATACGCAGTATTTT. As protein: CASAGDRSTDTQYF.

This clonotype appeared a few times. The V call is TRBV7-2, the J call TRBJ2-7; 8 nucleotides agree with TRBD2. J gave up 4 bases and V 5 bases, and 13 bases lay outside the gene matches. This CDR3 has 16 amino acids. Germline CDR1 and CDR2: SGHTA and FQGNSA. The CDR3 loop is CASSAGPRGGSYEQYF. The CDR3 DNA is TGTGCCAGCAGCGCCGGCCCACGGGGGGGCTCTTACGAGCAGTACTTC.

The chain links TRBV20-1 to TRBJ2-1; TRBD2 agrees at 10 bases. Germline V gives CDR1 DFQATT, CDR2 SNEGSKA (reference sequence). The CDR3 has 16 residues. The trim removed 5 bases at V and 1 base at J, leaving 8 bases unmatched. CDR3 protein: CSASAGGMGSYNEQFF. For the CDR3, the DNA is TGCAGTGCTTCAGCGGGAGGGATGGGATCCTACAATGAGCAGTTCTTC.

This clonotype showed up just a few times. The chain carries TRBV7-8 and TRBJ2-3, with D possibly being TRBD2 (6 bases). Germline V gene sequence: CDR1 SGHVS, CDR2 FQNEAQ. Between the trimmed V and J ends, which lost 2 bases and 0 bases, there was a span of 12 bases. This CDR3 region has 16 residues. DNA of the CDR3: TGTGCCAGCAGCTTAAGGTCGACTAGAAGCACAGATACGCAGTATTTT. Translation gives CASSLRSTRSTDTQYF.

The rearrangement joins TRBV5-1 to TRBJ2-5; possible D gene TRBD1, 6 bases. Trimming pared 1 base from V and 2 bases from J, leaving 12 bases between. The length of the CDR3 is 15 residues. Germline V gives CDR1 SGHRS, CDR2 YFSETQ. CDR3 protein: CASSLYSGQQETQYF. CDR3 sequence (DNA): TGCGCCAGCAGCTTGTATTCCGGACAGCAAGAGACCCAGTACTTC. The variable domain in full, with the rest retrieved from reference TRBV5-1 and TRBJ2-5, is KAGVTQTPRYLIKTRGQQVTLSCSPISGHRSVSWYQQTPGQGLQFLFEYFSETQRNKGNFPGRFSGRQFSNSRSEMNVSTLELGDSALYLCASSLYSGQQETQYFGPGTRLLVL.

The chain links TRBV7-9 to TRBJ2-3, with D hard to call. The CDR3 totals 14 residues. CDR1 SEHNR and CDR2 FQNEAQ come from the germline V gene (reference sequence). V was clipped by 5 bases and J by 5 bases, with 14 bases between them. For the CDR3, the DNA is TGTGCCAGCAGCCAGGACCGTACTCGAGATACGCAGTATTTT. Translated: CASSQDRTRDTQYF. Combining the CDR3 with reference TRBV7-9 and TRBJ2-3 gives the whole variable domain DTGVSQNPRHKITKRGQNVTFRCDPISEHNRLYWYRQTLGQGPEFLTYFQNEAQLEKSRLLSDRFSAERPKGSFSTLEIQRTEQGDSAMYLCASSQDRTRDTQYFGPGTRLTVL.

This clonotype was found a few times. The genes are TRBV20-1 and TRBJ2-7, with 11 nucleotides matching TRBD2. This CDR3 comprises 14 residues. Trimming took 3 bases from V and 4 from J; bases not matched to a gene: 5. Germline CDR1 is DFQATT and CDR2 is SNEGSKA (reference sequence). The CDR3 is CSASKTSGVYEQYF. CDR3 coding DNA: TGCAGTGCTAGCAAGACTAGCGGGGTTTACGAGCAGTACTTC.

This clonotype appeared a few times. The gene calls are TRBV6-5 and TRBJ1-5; 7 nucleotides agree with TRBD1. The length of the CDR3 is 14 residues. CDR1 MNHEY and CDR2 SVGAGI come from the germline V gene. The V and J ends lost 4 bases and 10 bases, in that order; junction bases with no gene match: 10. The CDR3 DNA is TGTGCCAGCAGTTCTGGGCAGGGGGGTCTTCCCCAGCATTTT. Translating it yields CASSSGQGGLPQHF.

This clonotype was observed a few times. This chain connects TRBV29-1 to TRBJ2-5; D uncertain. The CDR3 is 14 amino acids. V gave up 4 bases and J gave up 1 base, with 13 bases separating them. Germline-derived CDR1 and CDR2 are SQVTM and ANQGSEA. The CDR3 DNA reads TGCAGCGTTGGGTTTCGCCCGAGCCAAGAGACCCAGTACTTC. Protein sequence: CSVGFRPSQETQYF.

The chain uses TRBV5-1 and TRBJ1-1; D is ambiguous. Germline lookup yields CDR1 SGHRS and CDR2 YFSETQ. V was pared by 5 bases and J by 2 bases, with 10 bases between. The CDR3 spans 13 residues. CDR3 loop: CASSRGFNTEAFF. CDR3 nucleotide sequence: TGCGCCAGCAGTAGAGGGTTTAACACTGAAGCTTTCTTT.

The genes are TRBV24-1 and TRBJ2-5; D not certain. The CDR3 totals 18 residues. Per germline, CDR1 KGHDR and CDR2 SFDVKD. V dropped 7 bases and J dropped 5 bases, with 28 bases sitting between them. Written as DNA, the CDR3 is TGTGCCACCAGCCCACACACGGGTATTGCTGGGTTACAGGAGACCCAGTACTTC. It is translated as CATSPHTGIAGLQETQYF.

The chain links TRBV7-2 to TRBJ1-4; possible D gene TRBD1, 5 bases. Germline V gives CDR1 SGHTA, CDR2 FQGNSA. V gave up 2 bases and J gave up 4 bases, with 23 bases separating them. This CDR3 contains 19 residues. The CDR3 bases are TGTGCCAGCAGCTTACGCCAGGGTCTTAGATTCGGGGGTAATGAAAAACTGTTTTTT. It yields the protein CASSLRQGLRFGGNEKLFF.

V and J are TRBV7-8 and TRBJ1-1; D might be TRBD1 (6 bases). Germline V gene sequence: CDR1 SGHVS, CDR2 FQNEAQ. V dropped 1 base and J dropped 4 bases, with 10 bases sitting between them. This CDR3 has 14 residues. The DNA of the CDR3 is TGTGCCAGCAGCTTAGGGGCCAGGGGCACTGAAGCTTTCTTT. Translation gives CASSLGARGTEAFF.

This clonotype showed up just a few times. The chain joins TRBV7-3 to TRBJ2-5; the D gene is possibly TRBD2 (6 bases). Germline CDR1 reads SGHTA; CDR2 reads FQGTGA. The CDR3 consists of 19 residues. Trimming removed 1 base at V and 1 base at J, with 22 bases between. The CDR3 sequence is CASSLMSPNFPGSQETQYF. In DNA, the CDR3 is TGTGCCAGCAGCTTAATGAGCCCGAATTTCCCCGGGAGCCAAGAGACCCAGTACTTC.

This clonotype was observed at least ten times. This rearrangement joins TRBV20-1 to TRBJ1-1; the D gene is possibly TRBD1 (6 bases). The CDR3 spans 13 residues. The germline V and J ends were trimmed by 5 bases and 3 bases, with 13 bases remaining between them. The germline gives CDR1 DFQATT, CDR2 SNEGSKA (reference sequence). CDR3 region: CSAGVGGHTEAFF. Here the CDR3 DNA reads TGCAGTGCTGGGGTCGGGGGGCACACTGAAGCTTTCTTT.

Regarding this clonotype: The conserved closing phenylalanine or tryptophan is absent in this CDR3, likely reflecting a read error. The CDR3 nucleotides read TGCGCCAGCAGCTCCTTGGGGGCGGGGGTCACAGATACGCAGTATGTT. This codes for CASSSLGAGVTDTQYV. The chain joins TRBV5-1 to TRBJ2-3; TRBD2 is a possible D gene (7 bases). The germline gives CDR1 SGHRS, CDR2 YFSETQ. V lost 3 bases and J lost 2, with 16 bases in between. The CDR3 covers 16 residues.

This clonotype has at least ten counts. The chain employs TRBV20-1 and TRBJ1-2; 9 nucleotides agree with TRBD1. V lost 1 base, J lost 2 bases, and 14 bases stayed unmatched. This CDR3 contains 18 residues. The V gene's germline CDR1 is DFQATT and CDR2 SNEGSKA (reference sequence). The CDR3 protein is CSARGLWGQGRRNYGYTF. The CDR3 DNA is TGCAGTGCTAGAGGGTTATGGGGACAGGGAAGGAGGAACTATGGCTACACCTTC.

This clonotype was recorded at least ten times. This rearrangement joins TRBV20-1 to TRBJ2-7; D could derive from TRBD1 or TRBD2 (5 bases each). The germline CDR1 and CDR2 sequences are DFQATT and SNEGSKA (reference sequence). Between the trimmed V and J ends, which lost 5 bases and 3 bases, there was a span of 14 bases. CDR3 size: 13 residues. As DNA, the CDR3 is TGCAGTGCTTCGGGGACCCCAAACTACGAGCAGTACTTC. It specifies CSASGTPNYEQYF.